This T cell receptor beta chain is drawn from a study of blood T cell repertoires in COVID-19. This study enrolled people aged 18 to 89 from about 26 US geographic areas. Exposed participants encountered a COVID-19 case during the 2 weeks preceding study entry. Data came from immunoSEQ multiplex PCR; TCRdb stores just in-frame clones and leaves some out. The sample comprises 250,000 to 400,000 clones, 85% of which are singletons, and under 2% rests with the top ten. V lost 4 bases, J lost 5 bases, and 14 bases lay in between. Germline CDR1 is SQVTM and CDR2 is ANQGSEA. The CDR3 consists of 14 residues.

This receptor was taken from a woman in her 30s who had been exposed to COVID-19. Material for sequencing was PBMCs or T cells enriched from blood (not recorded which). This chain connects TRBV29-1 to TRBJ1-4, with D maybe TRBD1 (5 bases). CDR3 coding DNA: TGCAGCGTTGGGGGTGGGAAGGGGAATGAAAAACTGTTTTTT. Protein: CSVGGGKGNEKLFF.